The clone carrying this T cell receptor (beta chain) was counted only a few times. This sample was taken from a study of blood T cell repertoires in COVID-19. Study-level background: The United States, Italy and Spain supplied acute and convalescent COVID-19 samples.

The method was immunoSEQ multiplex PCR; TCRdb's version includes in-frame clones alone and lacks a portion of them. The data show 150,000 to 200,000 clones, about 90% seen once. This CDR3 contains 13 residues. With 7 bases clipped from V and 2 bases from J, the junction kept 4 bases outside the gene matches. Per the germline V gene, CDR1 is SQVTM and CDR2 is ANQGSEA. This sequence joins TRBV29-1 and TRBJ2-5; TRBD1 matches at 10 bases. This receptor was identified in a young woman who had recovered from COVID-19. The source material was PBMCs or T cells enriched from blood (not recorded which). CDR3 amino acids: CSGGTGVQETQYF. The CDR3 DNA sequence: TGCAGCGGCGGGACAGGGGTTCAAGAGACCCAGTACTTC. Full variable domain (missing parts from reference TRBV29-1 and TRBJ2-5): SAVISQKPSRDICQRGTSLTIQCQVDSQVTMMFWYRQQPGQSLTLIATANQGSEATYESGFVIDKFPISRPNLTFSTLTVSNMSPEDSSIYLCSGGTGVQETQYFGPGTRLLVL.